This TCR beta chain stems from a study of CD8 T cells in ankylosing spondylitis. This clonotype was detected a few times. The antigen is undetermined. Researchers built TCR beta libraries using quantitative 5'-RACE with molecular barcodes. Using its own MiXCR run on the 5' RACE reads, TCRdb lists one record per CDR3 protein. The repertoire holds over 700,000 distinct CDR3 sequences, with roughly 20% as singletons. Findings of the study overall: What appeared characteristic of ankylosing spondylitis blood was a TCR beta motif of several highly homologous variants. Disease-linked clones were reportedly significantly enriched in matched ankylosing spondylitis synovial fluid.

The material sequenced was blood, either unsorted or a sorted T cell fraction (not recorded which). The TCR comes from a male donor with ankylosing spondylitis.

This CDR3 is CASSPHTSGGLRRSGELFF. The CDR3 DNA reads as TGCGCCAGCAGCCCCCACACTAGCGGGGGTCTACGGAGGAGCGGGGAGCTGTTTTTT. J is TRBJ2-2 and V is TRBV5-1; 11 nucleotides line up with TRBD2. Trimming removed 4 bases from V and 7 bases from J; junction bases left unmatched: 18. The CDR3 runs 19 residues. Germline CDR1 SGHRS, CDR2 YFSETQ.